This T cell receptor (beta chain) was sequenced in a study of shared clonotypes between healthy human individuals. The protocol was immunoSEQ multiplex PCR, while the TCRdb copy is restricted to in-frame clones and leaves out a portion. The profile shows about 2 million clones, around 95% of them singletons. V was trimmed by 4 bases and J by 8 bases, leaving 17 bases between them. This CDR3 contains 14 residues. Germline V gene sequence: CDR1 SGHDN, CDR2 FVKESK. The chain couples TRBV14 to TRBJ1-2, with a possible D match to TRBD1 (5 bases). This clonotype was obtained from a man in his late teens or twenties in good health. Sequenced: naive CD4+ T cells sorted from blood. The sample's subset: CD45RA+ positively selected. The CDR3 DNA reads as TGTGCCAGCAGCCCACCTACGGTCCCAGGGGGCTACACCTTC. This codes for CASSPPTVPGGYTF.